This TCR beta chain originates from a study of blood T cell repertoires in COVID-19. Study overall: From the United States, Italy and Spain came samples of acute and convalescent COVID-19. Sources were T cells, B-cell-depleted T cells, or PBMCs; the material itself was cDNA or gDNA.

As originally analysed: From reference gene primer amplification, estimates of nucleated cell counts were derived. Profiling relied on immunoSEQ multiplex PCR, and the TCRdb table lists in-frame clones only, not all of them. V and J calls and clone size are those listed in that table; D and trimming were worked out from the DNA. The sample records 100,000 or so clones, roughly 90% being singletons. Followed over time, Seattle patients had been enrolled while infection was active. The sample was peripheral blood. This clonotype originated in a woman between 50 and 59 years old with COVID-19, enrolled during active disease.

CDR3 in DNA: TGTGCCAGCAGACACTCCGGCAGGGACTCCGGCTACACCTTC. This gives the protein CASRHSGRDSGYTF. The rearrangement joins TRBV2 to TRBJ1-2; D may be TRBD1 (5 bases). Deletions cut 6 bases from V and 8 bases from J, with 19 bases between. Germline V gene sequence: CDR1 SNHLY, CDR2 FYNNEI. This CDR3 is 14 amino acids long.